This TCR beta chain was sequenced in a study of response to subunit inactivated influenza vaccine. Regarding the study as a whole: Few new T cells, the authors suggested, are recruited by each seasonal influenza vaccination.

On this clonotype: Its antigen is not identified.

Unmatched junction bases numbered 9, after V lost 6 bases and J lost 7 bases. Germline V gives CDR1 MNHNS, CDR2 SASEGT. The CDR3 is 15 residues long. TCRdb reprocessed the RT-PCR reads via MiXCR and lists one record per CDR3 protein. This table holds 530,000 or so distinct CDR3 sequences, 12% found once. This receptor was identified in a man aged 50 or older who received an inactivated influenza vaccine. The sequencing here drew on PBMCs from blood, taken on the day of vaccination. The V gene is TRBV6-1, the J gene TRBJ2-2, with 9 bases that match TRBD1. This CDR3 reads CASSSTGGGGGELFF. The CDR3 DNA follows: TGTGCCAGCAGCTCCACAGGGGGCGGGGGCGGGGAGCTGTTTTTT.